The 11 T cell receptor beta chains below all came from one sample that was sequenced in a study of graft-versus-host responses after intestinal transplantation (dated by TCRdb to the early 2020s). The library relied on the immunoSEQ multiplex PCR assay. TCRdb mirrors the immuneACCESS table, restricted to in-frame sequences. Some clones are absent from its copies; in checked studies, under half trace to an unresolved V gene, and the reason for the others is unknown. This sample lists approximately 10,000 clones; 90% to 95% were detected once. About 2.2% of the sample lies in the top ten. The input for sequencing was PBMCs, taken 8 days after intestinal transplant. Source of these receptors: a human patient who received an intestinal transplant, so some T cells may come from the graft donor.

The chain links TRBV4-1 to TRBJ2-3; no clear D gene. The CDR3 loop spans 14 amino acids. The germline gives CDR1 MGHRA, CDR2 YSYEKL. With 1 base removed from V and 4 bases from J, the gap between germline ends came to 9 bases. For the CDR3, the DNA is TGCGCCAGCAGCCAAGTCACCTACCCAGATACGCAGTATTTT. Its translation: CASSQVTYPDTQYF.

The V and J genes are TRBV18 and TRBJ1-3, with D unclear. CDR1 is KGHSH and CDR2 is LQKENI in the germline V gene. The CDR3 runs to 15 residues. Trimming removed 1 base at V and 8 bases at J, with 15 bases between. CDR3 sequence (DNA): TGTGCCAGCTCACCACTACGGGGAACGGTGGACACCATATATTTT. This sequence encodes CASSPLRGTVDTIYF. Supplemented by reference TRBV18 and TRBJ1-3, the full variable domain reads NAGVMQNPRHLVRRRGQEARLRCSPMKGHSHVYWYRQLPEEGLKFMVYLQKENIIDESGMPKERFSAEFPKEGPSILRIQQVVRGDSAAYFCASSPLRGTVDTIYFGEGSWLTVV.

The chain employs TRBV9 and TRBJ2-3, with 10 bases identical to TRBD2. In germline, CDR1 is SGDLS, CDR2 YYNGEE. The CDR3 consists of 16 residues. The junction had 4 bases not matched to a gene; V was cut back by 0 bases and J by 3 bases. CDR3 sequence reads: CASSVVASGGTDTQYF. DNA of the CDR3: TGTGCCAGCAGCGTAGTGGCTAGCGGGGGAACAGATACGCAGTATTTT.

This clone was seen just once. The V gene is TRBV7-9, the J gene TRBJ2-2, with 12 positions matching TRBD2. The CDR3 consists of 17 residues. With V trimmed by 5 bases and J by 0 bases, 4 bases remained unmatched. The V gene's germline CDR1 is SEHNR and CDR2 FQNEAQ (reference sequence). The chain's CDR3 is CASSAGLAGTNTGELFF. CDR3 sequence (DNA): TGTGCCAGCAGCGCCGGACTAGCGGGGACGAACACCGGGGAGCTGTTTTTT.

The chain combines TRBV6-1 with TRBJ1-6; D perhaps matches TRBD1 (6 bases). The length of the CDR3 is 14 residues. Germline V CDR1 and CDR2: MNHNS, SASEGT. The V and J ends lost 6 bases and 8 bases respectively, with 14 bases between them. CDR3 residues: CASRTRDIDSPLHF. The CDR3 coding sequence is TGTGCCAGCAGGACCCGGGACATTGATTCACCCCTCCACTTT.

The V gene is TRBV30, the J gene TRBJ1-1, with D unclear. The CDR3 loop spans 12 amino acids. V lost 5 bases and J 7 bases, leaving 14 bases between the germline ends. Germline assignment: CDR1 GTSNPN and CDR2 SVGIG (reference sequence). The CDR3 DNA sequence: TGTGCCTGGGGTCAAGGAGGTAATGAAGCTTTCTTT. This translates into CAWGQGGNEAFF.

V gene TRBV4-1 combines with J gene TRBJ2-1; 10 nucleotides align to TRBD1. The CDR3 runs to 15 residues. The ends lost 1 base at V and 8 bases at J; junction bases unmatched: 5. The germline V gene has CDR1 MGHRA and CDR2 YSYEKL. The CDR3: CASSQGDRGRDEQFF. DNA for the CDR3: TGCGCCAGCAGCCAAGGGGACAGGGGTAGAGATGAGCAGTTCTTC.

This chain joins TRBV7-2 and TRBJ2-1; D might be TRBD2 (7 bases). The CDR3 runs 14 residues. V lost 3 bases, J lost 9 bases, and 15 bases lay in between. From germline, CDR1 is SGHTA and CDR2 FQGNSA. The CDR3 bases are TGTGCCAGCAGCTTGTCTGGGGGGGCGGGTGAGCAGTTCTTC. The encoded protein is CASSLSGGAGEQFF. The variable domain in full, completed from reference TRBV7-2 and TRBJ2-1, reads GAGVSQSPSNKVTEKGKDVELRCDPISGHTALYWYRQSLGQGLEFLIYFQGNSAPDKSGLPSDRFSAERTGGSVSTLTIQRTQQEDSAVYLCASSLSGGAGEQFFGPGTRLTVL.

The chain couples TRBV5-1 to TRBJ2-7; perhaps TRBD2 as D (6 bases). Germline CDR1 reads SGHRS; CDR2 reads YFSETQ. This CDR3 comprises 14 residues. V was clipped by 4 bases and J by 3 bases, with 14 bases between them. In nucleotides, the CDR3 is TGCGCCAGCAGCGCCGAGGGGACTGGCTACGAGCAGTACTTC. This sequence encodes CASSAEGTGYEQYF. Full variable domain (missing parts from reference TRBV5-1 and TRBJ2-7): KAGVTQTPRYLIKTRGQQVTLSCSPISGHRSVSWYQQTPGQGLQFLFEYFSETQRNKGNFPGRFSGRQFSNSRSEMNVSTLELGDSALYLCASSAEGTGYEQYFGPGTRLTVT.

The gene calls are TRBV7-9 and TRBJ2-1; D is undetermined. With 2 bases removed from V and 7 bases from J, the gap between germline ends came to 9 bases. In germline, CDR1 is SEHNR, CDR2 FQNEAQ (reference sequence). CDR3 length: 13 residues. The CDR3 DNA follows: TGTGCCAGCAGCTTAACTTTTCGTAATGAGCAGTTCTTC. Translated: CASSLTFRNEQFF.

The chain is built from TRBV6-1 and TRBJ2-2, with TRBD1 as a possible D gene (6 bases). The V end was cut by 4 bases, the J end by 3 bases, with 12 bases between. CDR3 length equals 15 residues. From germline, CDR1 is MNHNS and CDR2 SASEGT. CDR3 sequence reads: CASSAWGLDTGELFF. CDR3 DNA sequence: TGTGCCAGCAGTGCATGGGGGCTTGACACCGGGGAGCTGTTTTTT.